This passage covers 19 T cell receptor beta chains from one sample sequenced in a study of siplizumab effects on memory and regulatory T cells (dated by TCRdb to between 2018 and 2020). Libraries came from the immunoSEQ multiplex PCR assay. The clones in this table, taken by TCRdb from immuneACCESS, are in-frame only. Not every clone is retained; where verified, under half of the shortfall comes from an unresolved V gene, and the cause of the rest is unknown. This sample has more than 90,000 clones in its table, and 85% to 95% of those were observed once. Of the sample, roughly 1.3% is held by the ten largest clones. The sequenced sample consisted of non-Treg CD4+ T cells sorted from blood. This specimen's cell subset or site label, per the study, means: FACS-sorted unstimulated CD4+ non-regulatory T cells. The receptors stem from a human donor in good health.

The V gene is TRBV9, the J gene TRBJ2-5, with no clear D. The V and J ends lost 0 bases and 2 bases respectively, with 8 bases between them. In germline, CDR1 is SGDLS, CDR2 YYNGEE. The length of the CDR3 is 14 residues. The CDR3 coding sequence is TGTGCCAGCAGCGTAGGGGCCAGTCAAGAGACCCAGTACTTC. Translation: CASSVGASQETQYF.

V is TRBV11-1 and J is TRBJ2-7; tentatively, D is TRBD1 (6 bases). This CDR3 is built from 13 residues. Germline assignment: CDR1 SGHAT and CDR2 FQDESV (reference sequence). Trimming took off 5 bases at V and 3 bases at J, with 11 bases between the two ends. CDR3 bases: TGTGCCAGCAGCCGGGGACACCTCTACGAGCAGTACTTC. It codes for CASSRGHLYEQYF.

This chain links TRBV4-1 with TRBJ1-2, with a tentative D call TRBD1 (5 bases). CDR3 size: 14 residues. Germline CDR1 is MGHRA and CDR2 is YSYEKL. Trimming shortened V by 0 bases and J by 5 bases, and 10 bases separated the two germline ends. The CDR3 DNA reads TGCGCCAGCAGCCAAGAAGGGGTTGGGTATGGCTACACCTTC. Translation gives CASSQEGVGYGYTF.

The chain recombines TRBV2 with TRBJ2-3, with no clear D. This CDR3 has 12 residues. Trimming pared 10 bases from V and 0 bases from J, leaving 8 bases between. The germline gives CDR1 SNHLY, CDR2 FYNNEI. The CDR3 spells CATTPSTDTQYF. The CDR3 DNA is TGTGCCACTACACCAAGCACAGATACGCAGTATTTT.

The chain employs TRBV28 and TRBJ1-5; D remains ambiguous. The CDR3 is 12 residues long. V was clipped by 4 bases and J by 7 bases, with 8 bases between them. CDR1 is MDHEN, CDR2 SYDVKM, per germline. This CDR3 reads CASSSRGQPQHF. DNA for the CDR3: TGTGCCAGCAGTTCTAGAGGGCAGCCCCAGCATTTT.

This clone came up once. The J gene is TRBJ2-7, the V gene TRBV7-9, with D unclear. This CDR3 contains 14 residues. Trimming removed 5 bases at V and 1 base at J, with 12 bases between. Germline CDR1 SEHNR, CDR2 FQNEAQ (reference sequence). CDR3 loop: CASSNPGVSYEQYF. The DNA of the CDR3 is TGTGCCAGCAGCAATCCAGGTGTTTCCTACGAGCAGTACTTC.

V gene TRBV2 combines with J gene TRBJ2-3; D possibly corresponds to TRBD1 (6 bases). Trimming took 11 bases from V and 2 from J, leaving 20 bases between them. The CDR3 runs to 15 residues. Germline loops: CDR1 SNHLY, CDR2 FYNNEI. The CDR3 DNA is TGTGCCGGATTAGGGACAAGGACGACCACAGATACGCAGTATTTT. As protein: CAGLGTRTTTDTQYF.

The chain recombines TRBV2 with TRBJ1-5; D call uncertain. V was trimmed by 5 bases and J by 1 base, leaving 9 bases between them. This CDR3 is 14 amino acids long. The germline gives CDR1 SNHLY, CDR2 FYNNEI. The CDR3 nucleotides are TGTGCCAGCAGTCAGGACGGAAGCAATCAGCCCCAGCATTTT. It specifies CASSQDGSNQPQHF.

The chain combines TRBV14 with TRBJ1-4, with D maybe TRBD1 (6 bases). The CDR3 runs 15 residues. The germline V and J ends were trimmed by 1 base and 5 bases, with 11 bases remaining between them. The germline V gene has CDR1 SGHDN and CDR2 FVKESK. CDR3 protein: CASSQGGTSNEKLFF. CDR3 coding DNA: TGTGCCAGCAGCCAAGGGGGGACATCGAATGAAAAACTGTTTTTT.

V usage is TRBV18 and J usage is TRBJ2-2, with 8 bases matching TRBD1. Germline V gives CDR1 KGHSH, CDR2 LQKENI. The CDR3 is made up of 16 amino acids. The J segment lost 2 bases and the V segment lost 1 base, leaving 3 bases of the junction unmatched. CDR3 bases: TGTGCCAGCTCACCACGGACAGGGAGTAACACCGGGGAGCTGTTTTTT. Encoded protein: CASSPRTGSNTGELFF.

The rearrangement uses TRBV7-8 and TRBJ1-5, with D uncertain. The CDR3 covers 14 residues. The V and J ends lost 1 base and 4 bases respectively, with 8 bases between them. Germline V CDR1 and CDR2: SGHVS, FQNEAQ. The CDR3 loop reads CASSLVPENQPQHF. CDR3 sequence (DNA): TGTGCCAGCAGCTTAGTCCCTGAGAATCAGCCCCAGCATTTT.

CDR3 nucleotides: TGTGCCAGCACCGGGGGGCAGGAGCAGTACTTC. It specifies CASTGGQEQYF. The rearrangement joins TRBV6-5 to TRBJ2-7; possibly TRBD2 for D (7 bases). The CDR3 has 11 amino acids. CDR1 MNHEY and CDR2 SVGAGI come from the germline V gene. The ends were cut back, 7 bases at V and 7 bases at J, with 11 bases in the middle.

V is TRBV5-8 and J is TRBJ2-7, with 9 bases matching TRBD1. Germline V gene data show CDR1 as SGHTS and CDR2 as YDEGEE. This CDR3 comprises 14 residues. The J segment lost 4 bases and the V segment lost 6 bases, leaving 8 bases of the junction unmatched. CDR3 DNA sequence: TGTGCCAGCAAGAGGCGGACAGGGGCATACGAGCAGTACTTC. The encoded protein is CASKRRTGAYEQYF.

J is TRBJ2-3 and V is TRBV7-9; D uncertain. Trimming took off 5 bases at V and 6 bases at J, with 18 bases between the two ends. The CDR3 extends over 15 amino acids. CDR1 is SEHNR, CDR2 FQNEAQ, per germline (reference sequence). CDR3: CASSLEEPGEDTQYF. In DNA form, the CDR3 reads TGTGCCAGCAGCCTAGAGGAGCCTGGAGAGGATACGCAGTATTTT. The whole variable domain, filled in from reference TRBV7-9 and TRBJ2-3, reads DTGVSQNPRHKITKRGQNVTFRCDPISEHNRLYWYRQTLGQGPEFLTYFQNEAQLEKSRLLSDRFSAERPKGSFSTLEIQRTEQGDSAMYLCASSLEEPGEDTQYFGPGTRLTVL.

The chain carries TRBV7-8 and TRBJ2-5; 11 bases align to TRBD2. CDR3 length: 19 residues. J lost 4 bases, V lost 1 base, and 14 bases had no gene match. The germline V gene encodes CDR1 SGHVS and CDR2 FQNEAQ. In DNA form, the CDR3 reads TGTGCCAGCAGCTTAGTTTTAACTAGCGGGAGAGTTCGCCCAGAGACCCAGTACTTC. It encodes CASSLVLTSGRVRPETQYF.

The V gene is TRBV29-1, the J gene TRBJ1-2, with D possibly TRBD1 on 5 matching bases. V was trimmed by 2 bases and J by 7 bases, leaving 8 bases between them. The CDR3 has 11 residues. CDR1 is SQVTM and CDR2 is ANQGSEA in the germline V gene. The CDR3 sequence: CSVEQGGGYTF. The CDR3 DNA is TGCAGCGTTGAACAGGGAGGTGGCTACACCTTC.

The V and J genes are TRBV5-1 and TRBJ2-1; TRBD2 matches 10 bases. Germline V gives CDR1 SGHRS, CDR2 YFSETQ. V gave up 4 bases and J gave up 4 bases; unmatched junction bases: 11. CDR3 size: 17 residues. CDR3 coding DNA: TGCGCCAGCAGCCCAAAACTAGCGGGACTAAATTACAATGAGCAGTTCTTC. The encoded protein is CASSPKLAGLNYNEQFF.

The V and J genes are TRBV4-1 and TRBJ2-3; no firm D call. The germline V gene encodes CDR1 MGHRA and CDR2 YSYEKL. CDR3 length: 14 residues. The V end lost 1 base, the J end lost 4 bases, and 9 bases lay between the germline ends. The CDR3 coding sequence is TGCGCCAGCAGCCAAGTATTCCCCTCAGATACGCAGTATTTT. This codes for CASSQVFPSDTQYF.

The chain has TRBV7-8 and TRBJ1-5, with 10 bases aligning to TRBD1. V was pared by 6 bases and J by 3 bases, with 5 bases of the junction left unmatched. The germline V gene encodes CDR1 SGHVS and CDR2 FQNEAQ. This CDR3 region has 15 residues. The chain's CDR3 is CASSWDRGANQPQHF. CDR3 bases: TGTGCCAGCAGTTGGGACAGGGGCGCCAATCAGCCCCAGCATTTT.